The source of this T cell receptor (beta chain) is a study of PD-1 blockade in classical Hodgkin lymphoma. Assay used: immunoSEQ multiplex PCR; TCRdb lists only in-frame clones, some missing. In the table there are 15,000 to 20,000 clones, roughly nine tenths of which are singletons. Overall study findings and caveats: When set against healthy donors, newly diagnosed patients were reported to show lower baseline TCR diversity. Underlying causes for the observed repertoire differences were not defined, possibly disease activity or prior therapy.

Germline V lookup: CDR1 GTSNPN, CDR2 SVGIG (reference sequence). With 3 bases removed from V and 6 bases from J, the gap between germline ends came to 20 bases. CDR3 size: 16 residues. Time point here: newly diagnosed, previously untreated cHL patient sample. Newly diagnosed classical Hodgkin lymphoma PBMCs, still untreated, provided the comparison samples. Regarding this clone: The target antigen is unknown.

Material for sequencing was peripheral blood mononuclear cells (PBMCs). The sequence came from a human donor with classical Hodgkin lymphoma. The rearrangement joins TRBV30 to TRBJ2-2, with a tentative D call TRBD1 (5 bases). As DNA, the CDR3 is TGTGCCTGGAGCCGAGGTAGCAGGGAAATCGCCGGGGAGCTGTTTTTT. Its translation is CAWSRGSREIAGELFF.